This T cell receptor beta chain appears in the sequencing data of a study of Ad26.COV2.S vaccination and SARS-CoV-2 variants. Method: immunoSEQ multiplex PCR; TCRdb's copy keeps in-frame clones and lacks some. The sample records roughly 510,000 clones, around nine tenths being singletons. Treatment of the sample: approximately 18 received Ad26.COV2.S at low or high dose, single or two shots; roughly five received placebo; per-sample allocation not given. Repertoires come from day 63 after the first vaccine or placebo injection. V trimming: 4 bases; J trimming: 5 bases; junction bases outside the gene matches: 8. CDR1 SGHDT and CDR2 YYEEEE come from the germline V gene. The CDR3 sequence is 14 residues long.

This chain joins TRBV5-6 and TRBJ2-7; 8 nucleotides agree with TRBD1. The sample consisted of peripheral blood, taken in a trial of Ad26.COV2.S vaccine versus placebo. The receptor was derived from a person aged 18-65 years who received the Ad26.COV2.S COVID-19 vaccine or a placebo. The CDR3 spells CASSPDRVGNEQYF. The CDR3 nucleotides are TGTGCCAGCAGCCCGGACAGGGTCGGGAACGAGCAGTACTTC. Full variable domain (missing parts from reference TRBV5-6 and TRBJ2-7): DAGVTQSPTHLIKTRGQQVTLRCSPKSGHDTVSWYQQALGQGPQFIFQYYEEEERQRGNFPDRFSGHQFPNYSSELNVNALLLGDSALYLCASSPDRVGNEQYFGPGTRLTVT.